These 21 T cell receptor beta chains originate from one sample sequenced in a study of T cells in Graves' hyperthyroidism and ophthalmopathy. RNA transcripts yielded amplified TCR beta CDR3 regions. The TCR CDR3 first-round RT-PCR relied on the HTBI primer set. TCRdb called the multiplex PCR reads again in MiXCR, with one record for every CDR3 protein. The sample lists about 410,000 distinct CDR3 sequences; roughly 14% were seen once. Sample: blood. Receptors originate from a man between 18 and 35 years old with Graves' ophthalmopathy.

This clonotype was recorded at least ten times. The V call is TRBV20-1, the J call TRBJ1-2, with 12 bases matching TRBD1. CDR1 is DFQATT and CDR2 is SNEGSKA in the germline V gene (reference sequence). The CDR3 has 14 residues. The V gene end was trimmed by 3 bases and the J gene end by 4 bases; junction bases not matched to a gene: 3. The CDR3 coding sequence is TGCAGTGCTAGTGGGACAGGGGGCTTCTATGGCTACACCTTC. It translates to CSASGTGGFYGYTF.

Many counts were recorded for this clonotype. The rearrangement uses TRBV9 and TRBJ2-3, with 8 bases aligning to TRBD2. CDR3 length: 16 residues. The V gene's germline CDR1 is SGDLS and CDR2 YYNGEE. V shed 1 base and J 5 bases; nucleotides not matched to a gene: 9. CDR3 nucleotide sequence: TGTGCCAGCAGCGTAACAGTGGTAGCGGGGCGAGATACGCAGTATTTT. Its translation is CASSVTVVAGRDTQYF. The full variable domain, its missing parts supplied by reference TRBV9 and TRBJ2-3, is DSGVTQTPKHLITATGQRVTLRCSPRSGDLSVYWYQQSLDQGLQFLIQYYNGEERAKGNILERFSAQQFPDLHSELNLSSLELGDSALYFCASSVTVVAGRDTQYFGPGTRLTVL.

CDR3 sequence (DNA): TGTGCCAGCAGCTGCTCCGGAAGCGGGGGGGCGACGGAGTACAATGAGCAGTTCTTC. This encodes CASSCSGSGGATEYNEQFF. The chain combines TRBV5-7 with TRBJ2-1; 10 bases agree with TRBD2. Being an ORF, TRBV5-7 has a function that is uncertain. This CDR3 has 19 amino acids. The junction had 16 bases not matched to a gene; V was cut back by 3 bases and J by 4 bases.

This clonotype was seen ten or more times. V usage is TRBV6-1 and J usage is TRBJ1-2; D remains unclear. The V end lost 2 bases, the J end lost 5 bases, and 15 bases lay between the germline ends. There are 15 residues in the CDR3. The germline V gene encodes CDR1 MNHNS and CDR2 SASEGT. The CDR3 region is CASSEFGRMGYGYTF. The CDR3 DNA follows: TGTGCCAGCAGTGAATTCGGGAGGATGGGGTATGGCTACACCTTC.

The chain couples TRBV7-2 to TRBJ2-2, with D hard to call. The CDR3 is 14 amino acids. Between the trimmed V and J ends, which lost 5 bases and 1 base, there was a span of 8 bases. CDR1 is SGHTA, CDR2 FQGNSA, per germline. The CDR3 bases are TGTGCCAGCAGCCGGACGTTGAACACCGGGGAGCTGTTTTTT. Translation gives CASSRTLNTGELFF.

As for this clonotype: Compared with germline, one end of the junction differs, possibly owing to a read error. The chain links TRBV30 to TRBJ1-5, with D possibly TRBD1 on 6 matching bases. Per germline, CDR1 GTSNPN and CDR2 SVGIG (reference sequence). The CDR3 has 13 amino acids. CDR3 in DNA: TGTGCCTGGTCAGCAGGGGTCAATCAGCCCCGGCATTTT. This translates into CAWSAGVNQPRHF.

This clonotype was counted many times. The chain carries TRBV3-1 and TRBJ2-1; maybe TRBD2 (5 bases). Trimming removed 4 bases at V and 5 bases at J, with 15 bases between. This CDR3 is 15 amino acids long. Germline lookup yields CDR1 LGHDT and CDR2 YNNKEL (reference sequence). The CDR3 nucleotides are TGTGCCAGCAGCCCGATGGCGGACGGGAACAATGAGCAGTTCTTC. Protein product: CASSPMADGNNEQFF.

This clonotype was picked up many times. The rearrangement links TRBV12-3 or TRBV12-4 to TRBJ1-6, with TRBD1 matching over 8 bases. This CDR3 spans 17 amino acids. The ends lost 7 bases at V and 0 bases at J; junction bases unmatched: 8. CDR3 sequence: CASTMGQALSYNSPLHF. The DNA of the CDR3 is TGTGCCAGCACCATGGGACAGGCCCTCTCCTATAATTCACCCCTCCACTTT.

This clonotype was seen more than once but under ten times. The chain carries TRBV10-3 and TRBJ2-5; tentative D call: TRBD1 (6 bases). V was cut by 2 bases and J by 2 bases, with 15 bases left in between. CDR3 size: 16 residues. The germline V gene encodes CDR1 ENHRY and CDR2 SYGVKD. The CDR3 DNA reads as TGTGCCATCAGTGAGGGGGGCTATCCGGGGCAAGAGACCCAGTACTTC. It codes for CAISEGGYPGQETQYF.

In its sample, this clonotype was seen a few times. The chain uses TRBV10-3 and TRBJ1-6; a possible D gene is TRBD1 (6 bases). Germline CDR1 reads ENHRY; CDR2 reads SYGVKD. The CDR3 runs to 15 residues. Trimming stripped 3 bases from V and 7 bases from J, with 13 bases between. The CDR3 reads CAISEGGPGNSPLHF. DNA of the CDR3: TGTGCCATCAGTGAAGGGGGACCTGGGAATTCACCCCTCCACTTT.

This clonotype showed up many times. This chain joins TRBV12-3 or TRBV12-4 and TRBJ2-7; 9 bases fit TRBD2. The CDR3 extends over 15 amino acids. Trimming removed 1 base from V and 3 bases from J; junction bases left unmatched: 4. Here the CDR3 DNA reads TGTGCCAGCAGTTTAGGACTAGCGGCATTCTACGAGCAGTACTTC. Protein product: CASSLGLAAFYEQYF.

A few counts support this clonotype. The V call is TRBV6-1, the J call TRBJ1-1; D gene ambiguous. The CDR3 covers 15 residues. V dropped 5 bases and J dropped 7 bases, with 20 bases sitting between them. Per the germline V gene, CDR1 is MNHNS and CDR2 is SASEGT. CDR3 DNA sequence: TGTGCCAGCAGTCCCTACCAAAGGCTTGGTGGTGAAGCTTTCTTT. Protein: CASSPYQRLGGEAFF.

This clonotype occurred many times. V usage is TRBV20-1 and J usage is TRBJ2-1; possible D gene TRBD2, 6 bases. CDR1 DFQATT and CDR2 SNEGSKA come from the germline V gene (reference sequence). The length of the CDR3 is 15 residues. The ends were cut back, 6 bases at V and 3 bases at J, with 18 bases in the middle. The CDR3 nucleotides read TGCAGTGCCGGGGAGGAACTTCGCTTCTACAATGAGCAGTTCTTC. Protein product: CSAGEELRFYNEQFF.

The sample holds many counts of this clonotype. The V call is TRBV6-1, the J call TRBJ1-2, with unresolved D. Germline CDR1 MNHNS, CDR2 SASEGT. V lost 0 bases, J lost 2 bases, and 10 bases lay in between. CDR3 size: 15 residues. Here the CDR3 DNA reads TGTGCCAGCAGTGAAGCCCCAACTGAAAACTATGGCTACACCTTC. Amino acids: CASSEAPTENYGYTF.

The rearrangement joins TRBV9 to TRBJ2-3; possible D gene TRBD2, 6 bases. V dropped 0 bases and J dropped 2 bases, with 16 bases sitting between them. The germline V gene has CDR1 SGDLS and CDR2 YYNGEE. The CDR3 has 17 residues. Here the CDR3 reads CASSVGETGVATDTQYF. The CDR3 DNA reads as TGTGCCAGCAGCGTAGGTGAGACGGGAGTGGCCACAGATACGCAGTATTTT. Full variable domain (remainder filled in from reference TRBV9 and TRBJ2-3): DSGVTQTPKHLITATGQRVTLRCSPRSGDLSVYWYQQSLDQGLQFLIQYYNGEERAKGNILERFSAQQFPDLHSELNLSSLELGDSALYFCASSVGETGVATDTQYFGPGTRLTVL.

This chain joins TRBV30 and TRBJ2-2; D remains ambiguous. Trimming removed 0 bases from V and 4 bases from J, with 12 bases in between. The CDR3 runs 15 residues. Germline CDR1 is GTSNPN and CDR2 is SVGIG (reference sequence). The CDR3 DNA follows: TGTGCCTGGAGTGTACTGTTGTGGAGCACCGGGGAGCTGTTTTTT. It codes for CAWSVLLWSTGELFF. The whole variable domain, filled in from reference TRBV30 and TRBJ2-2, reads SQTIHQWPATLVQPVGSPLSLECTVEGTSNPNLYWYRQAAGRGLQLLFYSVGIGQISSEVPQNLSASRPQDRQFILSSKKLLLSDSGFYLCAWSVLLWSTGELFFGEGSRLTVL.

This chain connects TRBV12-3 or TRBV12-4 to TRBJ1-1; 8 bases are a match to TRBD1. Trimming took 6 bases from V and 5 from J; bases not matched to a gene: 8. CDR3 length equals 14 residues. The CDR3: CASSRWTGQTEAFF. CDR3 nucleotides: TGTGCCAGCAGCCGATGGACAGGGCAGACTGAAGCTTTCTTT.

This clonotype was found many times. The CDR3 nucleotides are TGTGCCAGCAGCTTAGGCCGGTACGAGCAGTACTTC. Residues: CASSLGRYEQYF. V gene TRBV11-2 combines with J gene TRBJ2-7; no clear D gene. Between the trimmed V and J ends, which lost 1 base and 4 bases, there was a span of 5 bases. The germline V gene encodes CDR1 SGHAT and CDR2 FQNNGV. The CDR3 extends over 12 amino acids. Full variable domain (remainder filled in from reference TRBV11-2 and TRBJ2-7): EAGVAQSPRYKIIEKRQSVAFWCNPISGHATLYWYQQILGQGPKLLIQFQNNGVVDDSQLPKDRFSAERLKGVDSTLKIQPAKLEDSAVYLCASSLGRYEQYFGPGTRLTVT.

The chain joins TRBV9 to TRBJ2-1; D might be TRBD1 or TRBD2, each matching 5 bases. Germline values: CDR1 SGDLS, CDR2 YYNGEE. The CDR3 is 15 amino acids. Between the trimmed V and J ends, which lost 8 bases and 4 bases, there was a span of 19 bases. CDR3 amino acids: CASNRFGALYNEQFF. CDR3 DNA sequence: TGTGCCAGTAACAGGTTCGGGGCCCTTTACAATGAGCAGTTCTTC. The complete variable domain, with remaining parts taken from reference TRBV9 and TRBJ2-1, reads DSGVTQTPKHLITATGQRVTLRCSPRSGDLSVYWYQQSLDQGLQFLIQYYNGEERAKGNILERFSAQQFPDLHSELNLSSLELGDSALYFCASNRFGALYNEQFFGPGTRLTVL.

V and J are TRBV19 and TRBJ2-1, with D perhaps matching TRBD2 (6 bases). CDR1 is LNHDA and CDR2 is SQIVND in the germline V gene (reference sequence). CDR3 length equals 14 residues. V was pared by 3 bases and J by 8 bases, with 14 bases between. DNA for the CDR3: TGTGCCAGTAGTATCCGGGACTCTGAAGATGAGCAGTTCTTC. It is translated as CASSIRDSEDEQFF.

This clonotype was observed at least ten times. This CDR3 reads CAWSVTAGSTDTQYF. The CDR3 DNA reads as TGTGCCTGGAGTGTAACTGCGGGCAGCACAGATACGCAGTATTTT. V gene TRBV30 combines with J gene TRBJ2-3, with a tentative D call TRBD2 (5 bases). The V end lost 0 bases, the J end lost 0 bases, and 10 bases lay between the germline ends. The CDR3 consists of 15 residues. CDR1 is GTSNPN, CDR2 SVGIG, per germline (reference sequence).